This T cell receptor beta chain stems from a study of response to subunit inactivated influenza vaccine. This CDR3 comprises 16 residues. Trimming took 5 bases from V and 3 from J, leaving 20 bases between them. Germline values: CDR1 SGHRS, CDR2 YFSETQ. TCRdb called the RT-PCR reads again in MiXCR, with one record for every CDR3 protein. The sample gives approximately 530,000 distinct CDR3 sequences, 10% to 15% of which show up once; under 15% is in the top ten. This sample comprised PBMCs from blood, obtained 45 days after vaccination. The chain recombines TRBV5-1 with TRBJ1-1; D remains ambiguous. This clonotype was sampled from a man in his fifties or sixties who received an inactivated influenza vaccine. The CDR3 sequence: CASRPDPWVPDTEAFF. Here the CDR3 DNA reads TGCGCCAGCAGACCGGACCCCTGGGTTCCGGACACTGAAGCTTTCTTT.